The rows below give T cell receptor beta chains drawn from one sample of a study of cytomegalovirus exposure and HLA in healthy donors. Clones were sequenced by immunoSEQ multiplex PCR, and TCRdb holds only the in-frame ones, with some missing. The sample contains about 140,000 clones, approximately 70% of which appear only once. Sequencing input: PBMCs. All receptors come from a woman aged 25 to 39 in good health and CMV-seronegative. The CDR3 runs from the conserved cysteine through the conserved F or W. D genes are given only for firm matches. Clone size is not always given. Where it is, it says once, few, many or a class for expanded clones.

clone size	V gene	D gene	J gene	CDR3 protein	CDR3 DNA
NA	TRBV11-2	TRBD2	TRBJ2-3	CASSLRLAGITDTQYF	TGTGCCAGCAGCTTACGACTAGCGGGGATCACAGATACGCAGTATTTT
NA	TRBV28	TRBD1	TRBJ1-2	CASRTGVNYGYTF	TGTGCCAGCAGGACAGGGGTTAACTATGGCTACACCTTC
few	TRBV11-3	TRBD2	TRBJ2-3	CASSVGTSGDTDTQYF	TGTGCCAGCAGCGTCGGGACTAGCGGGGACACAGATACGCAGTATTTT
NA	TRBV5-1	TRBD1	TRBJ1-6	CASSSLGQGDNSPLHF	TGCGCCAGCAGCTCCCTCGGACAGGGGGACAATTCACCCCTCCACTTT
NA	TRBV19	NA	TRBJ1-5	CASSTADRLYSNQPQHF	TGTGCCAGTAGTACCGCTGACAGACTCTATAGCAATCAGCCCCAGCATTTT
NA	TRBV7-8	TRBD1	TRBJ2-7	CASSRETGALYEQYF	TGTGCCAGCAGCCGTGAGACAGGGGCCCTCTACGAGCAGTACTTC
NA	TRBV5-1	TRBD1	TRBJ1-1	CASSRSTGMNTEAFF	TGCGCCAGCAGCAGGTCGACAGGGATGAACACTGAAGCTTTCTTT
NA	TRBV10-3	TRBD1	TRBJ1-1	CAISAPGTGNTEAFF	TGTGCCATCAGTGCTCCCGGGACAGGGAACACTGAAGCTTTCTTT
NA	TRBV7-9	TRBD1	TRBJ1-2	CASSLDGQAYYGYTF	TGTGCCAGCAGCTTAGACGGACAGGCCTACTATGGCTACACCTTC
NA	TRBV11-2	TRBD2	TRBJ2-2	CASTPIGVGLGSTGELFF	TGTGCCAGCACCCCAATAGGTGTGGGACTAGGGAGCACCGGGGAGCTGTTTTTT
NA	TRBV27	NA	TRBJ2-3	CASRDYTDTQYF	TGTGCCAGCAGGGACTACACAGATACGCAGTATTTT
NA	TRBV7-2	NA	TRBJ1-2	CASSLYSYGYTF	TGTGCCAGCAGCTTATATAGCTATGGCTACACCTTC
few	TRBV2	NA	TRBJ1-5	CASSEAGPVNQPQHF	TGTGCCAGCAGTGAAGCGGGGCCAGTCAATCAGCCCCAGCATTTT
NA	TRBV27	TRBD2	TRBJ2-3	CASSSPMLAGGADTQYF	TGTGCCAGCAGTTCTCCCATGCTAGCGGGAGGGGCAGATACGCAGTATTTT
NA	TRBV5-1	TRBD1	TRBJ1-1	CASSLGSGGRFTEAFF	TGCGCCAGCAGCTTGGGGTCAGGGGGCAGGTTCACTGAAGCTTTCTTT
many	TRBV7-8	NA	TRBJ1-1	CASSIDSNTEAFF	TGTGCCAGCAGCATCGACAGTAACACTGAAGCTTTCTTT
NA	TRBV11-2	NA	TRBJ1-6	CASSLVYRNSPLHF	TGTGCCAGCAGCTTAGTGTACAGAAATTCACCCCTCCACTTT
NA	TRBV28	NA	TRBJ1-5	CASSQQGSSNQPQHF	TGTGCCAGCAGTCAACAGGGATCTAGCAATCAGCCCCAGCATTTT
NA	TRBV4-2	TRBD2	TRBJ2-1	CASSQEVVAGGPGEQFF	TGTGCCAGCAGCCAAGAGGTGGTAGCGGGGGGGCCGGGAGAGCAGTTCTTC
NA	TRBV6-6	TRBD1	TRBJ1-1	CASSPTGEAFF	TGTGCCAGCAGCCCGACAGGGGAAGCTTTCTTT
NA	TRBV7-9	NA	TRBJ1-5	CASSLGGSVRNQPQHF	TGTGCCAGCAGCTTAGGAGGATCAGTTCGCAATCAGCCCCAGCATTTT
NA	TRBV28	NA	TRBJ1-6	CASSLWRGVNNSPLHF	TGTGCCAGCAGTTTATGGCGGGGGGTGAATAATTCACCCCTCCACTTT
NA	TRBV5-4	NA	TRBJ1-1	CASSFGQLINTEAFF	TGTGCCAGCAGCTTTGGGCAGCTCATTAACACTGAAGCTTTCTTT
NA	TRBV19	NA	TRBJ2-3	CASSQFTDTQYF	TGTGCCAGTAGCCAGTTCACAGATACGCAGTATTTT
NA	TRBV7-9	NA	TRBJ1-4	CSSTPYAPRQSTNEKLFF	TGTTCCAGCACCCCTTACGCCCCCCGACAATCAACTAATGAAAAACTGTTTTTT
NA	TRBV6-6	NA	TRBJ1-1	CASSSPGTLEAFF	TGTGCCAGCAGTTCCCCCGGGACACTTGAAGCTTTCTTT
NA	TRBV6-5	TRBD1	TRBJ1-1	CACSLTGGRLEAFF	TGTGCCTGCAGCTTGACAGGGGGCCGGCTTGAAGCTTTCTTT
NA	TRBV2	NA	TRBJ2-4	CASSSTLLAKNIQYF	TGTGCCAGCAGTTCTACTCTTCTAGCCAAAAACATTCAGTACTTC
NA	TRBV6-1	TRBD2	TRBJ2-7	CASGKGGSGYEQYF	TGTGCCAGCGGGAAGGGCGGGAGCGGGTACGAGCAGTACTTC
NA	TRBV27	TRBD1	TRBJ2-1	CASSKPDRDGHEQFF	TGTGCCAGCAGTAAACCCGACAGGGATGGCCATGAGCAGTTCTTC
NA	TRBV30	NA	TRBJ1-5	CACQQGPNQPQHF	TGTGCCTGCCAACAGGGCCCCAATCAGCCCCAGCATTTT
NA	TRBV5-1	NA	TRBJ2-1	CASSLDSSYNEQFF	TGCGCCAGCAGCTTGGATAGCTCCTACAATGAGCAGTTCTTC
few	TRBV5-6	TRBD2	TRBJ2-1	CASSWGTSEFF	TGTGCCAGCAGCTGGGGGACTAGCGAGTTCTTC
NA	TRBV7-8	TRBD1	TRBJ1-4	CASADRAEEKLFF	TGTGCCAGCGCTGACAGGGCGGAGGAAAAACTGTTTTTT
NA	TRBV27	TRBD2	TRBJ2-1	CASKTSGRPYSYNEQFF	TGTGCCAGCAAGACTAGCGGGCGACCCTACTCCTACAATGAGCAGTTCTTC
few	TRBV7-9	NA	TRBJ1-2	CASSLELTGGTYGYTF	TGTGCCAGCAGCTTAGAGTTGACAGGAGGAACCTATGGCTACACCTTC
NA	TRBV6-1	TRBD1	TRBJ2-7	CASSEAPGQGYEQYF	TGTGCCAGCAGTGAAGCCCCGGGACAGGGTTACGAGCAGTACTTC
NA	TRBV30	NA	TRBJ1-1	CAWSGVLREEGTEAFF	TGTGCCTGGAGTGGGGTCCTCCGGGAGGAGGGCACTGAAGCTTTCTTT
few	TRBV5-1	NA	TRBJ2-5	CASSLSVRGVETQYF	TGCGCCAGCAGCTTATCCGTCAGGGGGGTAGAGACCCAGTACTTC
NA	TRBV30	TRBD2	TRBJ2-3	CAWSAGLAVTDTQYF	TGTGCCTGGAGCGCGGGACTAGCGGTCACAGATACGCAGTATTTT
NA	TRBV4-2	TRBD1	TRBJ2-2	CASSQGQTNTGELFF	TGTGCCAGCAGCCAGGGACAGACGAACACCGGGGAGCTGTTTTTT
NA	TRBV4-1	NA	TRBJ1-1	CASSHKTLPGTEAFF	TGCGCCAGCAGCCACAAAACCCTTCCGGGGACTGAAGCTTTCTTT
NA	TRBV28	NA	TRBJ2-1	CASTFGSEQFF	TGTGCCAGCACTTTCGGTAGTGAGCAGTTCTTC
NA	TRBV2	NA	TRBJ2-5	CASSERGLAIQETQYF	TGTGCCAGCAGTGAACGAGGTCTAGCGATCCAAGAGACCCAGTACTTC
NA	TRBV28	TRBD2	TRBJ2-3	CASSSNSGLAGGDTQYF	TGTGCCAGCAGTTCCAACTCCGGACTAGCGGGAGGGGATACGCAGTATTTT
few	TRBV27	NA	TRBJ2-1	CASSQTEYNEQFF	TGTGCCAGCAGTCAGACAGAATACAATGAGCAGTTCTTC
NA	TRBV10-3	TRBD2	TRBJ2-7	CAISPTAGDAHEQYF	TGTGCCATCAGTCCGACAGCGGGAGACGCTCACGAGCAGTACTTC
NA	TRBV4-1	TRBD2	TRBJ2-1	CASSQASLTSGTTLLRNNEQFF	TGCGCCAGCAGCCAAGCCTCATTGACTTCGGGGACTACTTTGCTACGCAACAATGAGCAGTTCTTC
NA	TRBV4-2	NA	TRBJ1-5	CASSQDQGRPQHF	TGTGCCAGCAGCCAAGATCAGGGGCGGCCCCAGCATTTT
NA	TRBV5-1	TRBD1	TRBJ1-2	CASSQLPGQTLNVGGGYTF	TGCGCCAGCAGCCAGCTTCCGGGACAGACCCTTAATGTTGGGGGTGGCTACACCTTC
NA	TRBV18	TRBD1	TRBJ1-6	CASSPSGQYNSPLHF	TGTGCCAGCTCACCCTCGGGACAGTATAATTCACCCCTCCACTTT
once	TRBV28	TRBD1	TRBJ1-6	CASSPLQGDSPLHF	TGTGCCAGCAGCCCCCTCCAGGGGGATTCACCCCTCCACTTT
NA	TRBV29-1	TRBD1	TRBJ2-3	CSVIQMTGSTDTQYF	TGCAGCGTCATCCAGATGACAGGGAGCACAGATACGCAGTATTTT
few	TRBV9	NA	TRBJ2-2	CASSVELDTGELFF	TGTGCCAGCAGCGTAGAACTGGACACCGGGGAGCTGTTTTTT
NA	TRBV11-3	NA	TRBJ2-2	CASSTDSFSGELFF	TGTGCCAGCAGCACCGACAGTTTCTCCGGGGAGCTGTTTTTT
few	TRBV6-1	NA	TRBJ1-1	CASSAGDWAEAFF	TGTGCCAGCAGCGCAGGGGATTGGGCTGAAGCTTTCTTT
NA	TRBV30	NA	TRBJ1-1	CAWSALKAGHTEAFF	TGTGCCTGGAGTGCCCTTAAGGCGGGACACACTGAAGCTTTCTTT